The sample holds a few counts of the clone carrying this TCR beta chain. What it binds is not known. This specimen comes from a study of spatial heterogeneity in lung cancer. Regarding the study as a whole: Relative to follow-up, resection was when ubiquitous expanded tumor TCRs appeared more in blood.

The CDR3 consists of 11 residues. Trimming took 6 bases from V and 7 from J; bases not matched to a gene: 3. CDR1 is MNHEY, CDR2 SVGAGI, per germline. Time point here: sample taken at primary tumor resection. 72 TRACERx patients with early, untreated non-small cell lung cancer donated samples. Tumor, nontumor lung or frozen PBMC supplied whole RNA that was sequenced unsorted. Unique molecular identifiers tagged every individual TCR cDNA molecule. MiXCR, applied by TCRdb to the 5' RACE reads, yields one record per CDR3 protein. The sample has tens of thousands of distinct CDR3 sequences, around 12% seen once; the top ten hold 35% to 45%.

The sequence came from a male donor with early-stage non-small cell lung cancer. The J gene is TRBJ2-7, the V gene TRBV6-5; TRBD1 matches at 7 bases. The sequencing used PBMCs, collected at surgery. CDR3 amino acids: CASRTGIEQYF. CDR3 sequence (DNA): TGTGCCAGCAGGACAGGGATTGAGCAGTACTTC.